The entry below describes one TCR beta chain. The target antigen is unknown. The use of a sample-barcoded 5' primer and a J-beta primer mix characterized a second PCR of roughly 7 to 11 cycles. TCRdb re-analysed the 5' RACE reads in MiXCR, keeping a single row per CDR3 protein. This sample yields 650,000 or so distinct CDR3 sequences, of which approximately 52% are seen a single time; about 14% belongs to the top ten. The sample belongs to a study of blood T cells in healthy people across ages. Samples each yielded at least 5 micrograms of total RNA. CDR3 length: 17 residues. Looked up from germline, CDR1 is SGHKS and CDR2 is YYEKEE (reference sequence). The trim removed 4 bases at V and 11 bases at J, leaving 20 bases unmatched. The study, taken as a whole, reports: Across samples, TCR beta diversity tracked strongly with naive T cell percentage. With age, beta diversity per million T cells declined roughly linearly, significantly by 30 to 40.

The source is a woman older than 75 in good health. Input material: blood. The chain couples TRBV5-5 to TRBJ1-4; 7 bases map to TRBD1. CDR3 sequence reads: CASSRDRVGPRSGKLFF. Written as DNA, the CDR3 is TGTGCCAGCAGCCGAGACAGGGTGGGGCCCCGAAGTGGGAAACTGTTTTTT.